Shown below are 21 T cell receptor beta chains from a single sample sequenced in a study of T cell responses to AZD1222 COVID-19 vaccine. Sequencing used immunoSEQ multiplex PCR; TCRdb keeps in-frame clones, though not all of them. The top ten clones hold about 10% of a sample with 150,000 to 200,000 clones, 85% to 95% of them seen once. The sample was peripheral blood, taken on day 0 of AZD1222 vaccination. Source of these receptors: an adult in good health.

This chain links TRBV3-1 (or the pseudogene TRBV3-2) with TRBJ1-4; the D is unclear. Germline CDR1 and CDR2: LGHDT and YNNKEL (reference sequence). Between the trimmed V and J ends, which lost 3 bases and 6 bases, there was a span of 14 bases. CDR3 size: 15 residues. CDR3 protein: CASSQLPNSHEKLFF. DNA of the CDR3: TGTGCCAGCAGCCAGTTGCCAAACAGCCATGAAAAACTGTTTTTT.

The chain joins TRBV5-5 to TRBJ1-1, with 7 bases fitting TRBD1. This CDR3 has 16 amino acids. Germline V CDR1 and CDR2: SGHKS, YYEKEE (reference sequence). After removal of 3 bases from V and 0 bases from J, the junction contained 8 bases not matched to a gene. The CDR3 bases are TGTGCCAGCAGCTCCCGGGAGGGGACAGTGAACACTGAAGCTTTCTTT. Its translation is CASSSREGTVNTEAFF.

The chain has TRBV5-1 and TRBJ2-1; the match to TRBD2 covers 16 bases. The V gene's germline CDR1 is SGHRS and CDR2 YFSETQ. The CDR3 extends over 18 amino acids. V shed 4 bases and J 2 bases; nucleotides not matched to a gene: 6. CDR3: CASSLGTSGRAAYNEQFF. As DNA, the CDR3 is TGCGCCAGCAGCCTCGGGACTAGCGGGAGGGCCGCCTACAATGAGCAGTTCTTC.

V gene TRBV2 combines with J gene TRBJ2-5; D possibly matches TRBD1 or TRBD2 (7 bases each). The CDR3 runs 14 residues. V was pared by 10 bases and J by 1 base, with 16 bases between. Germline V gene lookup returns CDR1 SNHLY and CDR2 FYNNEI. This CDR3 is CATRSRGGQETQYF. For the CDR3, the DNA is TGTGCCACGAGGAGCAGGGGGGGCCAAGAGACCCAGTACTTC.

The CDR3, as DNA: TGTGCCACCAGCAGACAACAGGGGCGGGCAGATACGCAGTATTTT. The encoded protein is CATSRQQGRADTQYF. This chain joins TRBV15 and TRBJ2-3; 7 nucleotides match TRBD1. There are 15 residues in the CDR3. The germline V gene encodes CDR1 LNHNV and CDR2 YYDKDF (reference sequence). Losses at the gene ends were 2 bases for V and 4 bases for J; bases not matched to a gene: 6.

The chain has TRBV30 and TRBJ2-7; the match to TRBD1 covers 9 bases. With V trimmed by 5 bases and J by 1 base, 9 bases remained unmatched. This CDR3 has 15 residues. Germline V gene sequence: CDR1 GTSNPN, CDR2 SVGIG (reference sequence). This CDR3 is CAWEKGQGVSYEQYF. CDR3 nucleotides: TGTGCCTGGGAGAAGGGACAGGGAGTATCCTACGAGCAGTACTTC.

The chain joins TRBV2 to TRBJ2-5; the match to TRBD2 covers 9 bases. J gave up 4 bases and V 8 bases, and 14 bases lay outside the gene matches. The CDR3 runs to 16 residues. Germline V gene data show CDR1 as SNHLY and CDR2 as FYNNEI. The CDR3 DNA reads TGTGCCAGCGAAGGGAAGACTAGCGGTTTGAGAGAGACCCAGTACTTC. Encoded protein: CASEGKTSGLRETQYF.

This chain links TRBV2 with TRBJ2-7; the match to TRBD2 covers 10 bases. In germline, CDR1 is SNHLY, CDR2 FYNNEI. The CDR3 has 14 residues. The J segment lost 7 bases and the V segment lost 7 bases, leaving 10 bases of the junction unmatched. CDR3 nucleotides: TGTGCCAGCATGGTGGCTAGCGGGAGAATGGAGCAGTACTTC. This translates into CASMVASGRMEQYF.

V is TRBV11-3 and J is TRBJ2-5, with TRBD1 matching 9 bases. Germline trimming cut 4 bases from V and 5 bases from J; bases unmatched to any gene: 5. CDR1 is SGHNT and CDR2 is YENEEA in the germline V gene. The CDR3 length is 14 residues. The CDR3, as DNA: TGTGCCAGCAGCTCACGGGACAGGGACGAGACCCAGTACTTC. It specifies CASSSRDRDETQYF.

The V and J genes are TRBV24-1 and TRBJ1-2; weak D call: TRBD1 (5 bases). CDR3 size: 13 residues. V was pared by 2 bases and J by 8 bases, with 11 bases between. Germline CDR1 and CDR2: KGHDR and SFDVKD. This CDR3 reads CATSDSAGGGYTF. DNA of the CDR3: TGTGCCACCAGTGATTCGGCGGGGGGAGGCTACACCTTC.

V is TRBV30 and J is TRBJ1-2; a weak D match, TRBD1 (5 bases). V was clipped by 3 bases and J by 5 bases, with 13 bases between them. This CDR3 has 13 amino acids. Per the germline V gene, CDR1 is GTSNPN and CDR2 is SVGIG (reference sequence). The CDR3 loop is CAWRLTGAYGYTF. CDR3 sequence (DNA): TGTGCCTGGAGACTCACAGGAGCTTATGGCTACACCTTC.

The chain links TRBV27 to TRBJ1-3, with 7 bases fitting TRBD1. This CDR3 is 13 amino acids long. Unmatched junction bases numbered 7, after V lost 8 bases and J lost 6 bases. CDR1 MNHEY and CDR2 SMNVEV come from the germline V gene (reference sequence). The CDR3 nucleotides are TGTGCCAGCTCAGACAGGGAAGAAAACACCATATATTTT. It translates to CASSDREENTIYF.

The rearrangement links TRBV7-9 to TRBJ2-5, with 7 positions matching TRBD1. Germline V lookup: CDR1 SEHNR, CDR2 FQNEAQ (reference sequence). The CDR3 runs to 14 residues. J lost 3 bases, V lost 10 bases, and 11 bases had no gene match. The CDR3 is CATRTGPLEETQYF. The CDR3 region has the DNA TGTGCCACCCGGACAGGCCCCCTGGAAGAGACCCAGTACTTC.

V and J are TRBV11-2 and TRBJ1-6, with 7 bases identical to TRBD1. V dropped 3 bases and J dropped 7; count of bases not matched to a gene: 9. CDR1 and CDR2 (germline): SGHAT, FQNNGV. This CDR3 is 16 amino acids long. The chain's CDR3 is CASSFRQGWRNSPLHF. In DNA, the CDR3 is TGTGCCAGCAGCTTCCGACAGGGATGGAGGAATTCACCCCTCCACTTT.

This chain connects TRBV5-1 to TRBJ2-1, with unresolved D. The CDR3 spans 17 residues. CDR1 SGHRS and CDR2 YFSETQ come from the germline V gene. Trimming left V 1 base short and J 1 base short, with 15 bases between. CDR3 protein: CASSLSTDFSSYNEQFF. The CDR3 nucleotides are TGCGCCAGCAGCTTGTCCACCGATTTTTCTTCCTACAATGAGCAGTTCTTC.

The chain has TRBV9 and TRBJ2-7, with a tentative D call TRBD2 (5 bases). Germline CDR1 is SGDLS and CDR2 is YYNGEE. This CDR3 contains 13 residues. Trimming took 3 bases from V and 6 from J, leaving 13 bases between them. For the CDR3, the DNA is TGTGCCAGCAGCGCCTACCCTACTAGCGAGCAGTACTTC. This codes for CASSAYPTSEQYF.

This clone appeared once. This chain joins TRBV25-1 and TRBJ1-4; TRBD1 agrees at 7 bases. V lost 3 bases and J lost 8; bases outside the gene matches: 6. Germline lookup yields CDR1 MGHDK and CDR2 SYGVNS. This CDR3 comprises 14 residues. The CDR3 sequence: CASSDPPTGEKLFF. The CDR3 DNA follows: TGTGCCAGCAGTGACCCCCCGACAGGGGAAAAACTGTTTTTT.

The genes are TRBV6-5 and TRBJ1-4, with 7 bases aligning to TRBD1. The CDR3 runs 14 residues. CDR1 and CDR2 (germline): MNHEY, SVGAGI. V dropped 7 bases and J dropped 3; count of bases not matched to a gene: 5. Here the CDR3 reads CASTAGTANEKLFF. The CDR3 coding sequence is TGTGCCAGCACCGCCGGGACAGCTAATGAAAAACTGTTTTTT.

The chain uses TRBV21-1 and TRBJ1-5; TRBD1 is taken as the D call from the table, unchecked against the DNA. TRBV21-1 is termed a pseudogene. This CDR3 region has 15 residues. Here the CDR3 DNA reads TGTGCCAGCAGCGCTCACAGGGGGAGGAATCAGCCCCAGCATTTT. Translating gives CASSAHRGRNQPQHF.

The genes are TRBV6-2 or TRBV6-3 and TRBJ2-2, with 8 bases aligning to TRBD1. Germline V gene lookup returns CDR1 MNHEY and CDR2 SVGEGT. The CDR3 is 17 residues long. Germline trimming cut 0 bases from V and 2 bases from J; bases unmatched to any gene: 5. The CDR3 loop reads CASSYSARGPNTGELFF. CDR3 DNA: TGTGCCAGCAGTTACTCTGCCAGGGGGCCCAACACCGGGGAGCTGTTTTTT.

This clone appeared a single time. V and J are TRBV10-2 and TRBJ1-2, with 7 bases aligning to TRBD1. The CDR3 is made up of 15 amino acids. Germline CDR1 is WSHSY and CDR2 is SAAADI. The junction had 9 bases not matched to a gene; V was cut back by 6 bases and J by 2 bases. In nucleotides, the CDR3 is TGCGCCAGCAGGGACCCGGGACAGTTAAACTATGGCTACACCTTC. Protein product: CASRDPGQLNYGYTF.